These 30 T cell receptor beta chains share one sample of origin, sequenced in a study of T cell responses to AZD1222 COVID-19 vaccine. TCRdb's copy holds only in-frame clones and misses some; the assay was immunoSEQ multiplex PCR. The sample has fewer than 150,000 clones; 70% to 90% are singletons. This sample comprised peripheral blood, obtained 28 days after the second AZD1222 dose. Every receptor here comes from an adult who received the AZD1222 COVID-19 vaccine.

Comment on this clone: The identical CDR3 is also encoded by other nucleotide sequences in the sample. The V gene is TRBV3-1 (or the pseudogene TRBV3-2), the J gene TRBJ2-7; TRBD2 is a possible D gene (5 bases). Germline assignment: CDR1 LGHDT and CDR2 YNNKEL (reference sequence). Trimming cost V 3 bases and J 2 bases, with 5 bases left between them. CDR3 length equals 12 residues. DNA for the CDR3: TGTGCCAGCAGCCACGGGACCTACGAGCAGTACTTC. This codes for CASSHGTYEQYF.

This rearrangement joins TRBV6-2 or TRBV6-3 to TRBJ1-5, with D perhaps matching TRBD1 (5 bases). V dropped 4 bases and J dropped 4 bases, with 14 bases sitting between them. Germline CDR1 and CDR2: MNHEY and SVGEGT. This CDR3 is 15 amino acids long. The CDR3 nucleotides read TGTGCCAGCAGTTTAGTGGCAGGGCGGAATCAGCCCCAGCATTTT. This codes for CASSLVAGRNQPQHF.

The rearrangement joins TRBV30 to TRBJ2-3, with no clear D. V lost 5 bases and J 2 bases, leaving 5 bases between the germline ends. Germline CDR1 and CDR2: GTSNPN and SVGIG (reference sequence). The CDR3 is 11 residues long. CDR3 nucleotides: TGTGCCTGGTCGGTCACAGATACGCAGTATTTT. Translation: CAWSVTDTQYF.

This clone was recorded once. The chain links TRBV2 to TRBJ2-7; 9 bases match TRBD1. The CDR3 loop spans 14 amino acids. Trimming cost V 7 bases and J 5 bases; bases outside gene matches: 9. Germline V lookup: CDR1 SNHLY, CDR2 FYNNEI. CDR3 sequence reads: CASKIGTGPDEQYF. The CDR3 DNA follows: TGTGCCAGCAAGATCGGGACAGGGCCAGACGAGCAGTACTTC.

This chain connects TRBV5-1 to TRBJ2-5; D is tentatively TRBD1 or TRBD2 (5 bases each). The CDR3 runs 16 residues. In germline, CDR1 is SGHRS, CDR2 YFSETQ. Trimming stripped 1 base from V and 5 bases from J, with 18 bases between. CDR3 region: CASSLNTGTPRETQYF. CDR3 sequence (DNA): TGCGCCAGCAGCTTGAATACCGGGACCCCGAGGGAGACCCAGTACTTC.

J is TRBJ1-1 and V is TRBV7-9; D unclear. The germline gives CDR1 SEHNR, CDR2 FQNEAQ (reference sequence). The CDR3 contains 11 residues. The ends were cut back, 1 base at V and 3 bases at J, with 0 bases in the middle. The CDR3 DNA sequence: TGTGCCAGCAGCTTAGACACTGAAGCTTTCTTT. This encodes CASSLDTEAFF.

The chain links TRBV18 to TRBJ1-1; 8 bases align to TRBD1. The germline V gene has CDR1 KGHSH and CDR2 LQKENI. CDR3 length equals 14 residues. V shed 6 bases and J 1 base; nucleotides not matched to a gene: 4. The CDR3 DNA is TGTGCCAGCTCCCGGACAGGGACGAACACTGAAGCTTTCTTT. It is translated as CASSRTGTNTEAFF. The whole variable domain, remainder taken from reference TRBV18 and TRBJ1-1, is NAGVMQNPRHLVRRRGQEARLRCSPMKGHSHVYWYRQLPEEGLKFMVYLQKENIIDESGMPKERFSAEFPKEGPSILRIQQVVRGDSAAYFCASSRTGTNTEAFFGQGTRLTVV.

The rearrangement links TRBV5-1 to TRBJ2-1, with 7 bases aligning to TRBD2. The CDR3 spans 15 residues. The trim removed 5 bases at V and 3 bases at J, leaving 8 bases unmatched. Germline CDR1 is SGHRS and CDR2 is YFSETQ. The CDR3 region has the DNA TGCGCCAGCAGTCCTCTAGCGGCTAACTACAATGAGCAGTTCTTC. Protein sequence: CASSPLAANYNEQFF.

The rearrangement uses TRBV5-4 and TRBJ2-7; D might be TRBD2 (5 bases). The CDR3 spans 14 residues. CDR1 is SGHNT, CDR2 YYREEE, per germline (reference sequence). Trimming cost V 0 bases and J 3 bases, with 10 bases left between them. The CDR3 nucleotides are TGTGCCAGCAGCTTGGCCGGGGTGCACTACGAGCAGTACTTC. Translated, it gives CASSLAGVHYEQYF.

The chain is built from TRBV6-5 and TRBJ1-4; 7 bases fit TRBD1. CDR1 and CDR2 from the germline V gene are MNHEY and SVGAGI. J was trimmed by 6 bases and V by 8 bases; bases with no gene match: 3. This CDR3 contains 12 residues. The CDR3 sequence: CASGQVHEKLFF. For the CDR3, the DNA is TGTGCCAGCGGACAGGTCCATGAAAAACTGTTTTTT.

The CDR3 sequence: CASSQGRVNTEAFF. CDR3 DNA: TGTGCCAGCAGTCAGGGACGGGTGAACACTGAAGCTTTCTTT. The J gene is TRBJ1-1, the V gene TRBV6-5, with D tentatively TRBD1 (5 bases). The germline CDR1 and CDR2 sequences are MNHEY and SVGAGI. This CDR3 spans 14 amino acids. The ends were cut back, 5 bases at V and 0 bases at J, with 10 bases in the middle.

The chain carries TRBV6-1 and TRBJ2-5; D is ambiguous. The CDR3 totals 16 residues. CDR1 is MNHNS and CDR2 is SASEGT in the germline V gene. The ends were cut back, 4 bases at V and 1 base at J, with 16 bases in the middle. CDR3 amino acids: CASSAWSNLIQETQYF. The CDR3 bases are TGTGCCAGCAGTGCGTGGAGTAACCTAATCCAAGAGACCCAGTACTTC.

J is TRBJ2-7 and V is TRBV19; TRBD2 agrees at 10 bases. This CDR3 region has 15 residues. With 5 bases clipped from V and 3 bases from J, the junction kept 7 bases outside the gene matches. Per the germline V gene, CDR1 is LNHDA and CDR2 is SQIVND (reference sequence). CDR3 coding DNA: TGTGCCAGTAGTTTAGCGGGGGGATTCCACTACGAGCAGTACTTC. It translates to CASSLAGGFHYEQYF.

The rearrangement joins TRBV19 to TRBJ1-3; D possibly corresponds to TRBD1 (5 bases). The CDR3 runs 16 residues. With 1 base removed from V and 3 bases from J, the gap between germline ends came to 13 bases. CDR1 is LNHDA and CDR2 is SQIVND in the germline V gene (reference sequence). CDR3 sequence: CASSIAWQGGGNTIYF. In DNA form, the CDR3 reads TGTGCCAGTAGTATAGCATGGCAGGGTGGTGGAAACACCATATATTTT.

CDR3 sequence reads: CASEGGTADTDTQYF. CDR3 nucleotides: TGTGCCAGCGAGGGGGGGACAGCAGACACAGATACGCAGTATTTT. The rearrangement links TRBV6-5 to TRBJ2-3; D tentatively reads TRBD1 or TRBD2 (7 bases each). Trimming took off 8 bases at V and 2 bases at J, with 17 bases between the two ends. This CDR3 has 15 residues. From germline, CDR1 is MNHEY and CDR2 SVGAGI.

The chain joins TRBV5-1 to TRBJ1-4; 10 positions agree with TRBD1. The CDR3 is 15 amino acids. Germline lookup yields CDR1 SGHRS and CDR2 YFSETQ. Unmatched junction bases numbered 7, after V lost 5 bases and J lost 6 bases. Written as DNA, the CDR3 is TGCGCCAGCAGTCGTTCGGGACAGGGGTATGAAAAACTGTTTTTT. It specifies CASSRSGQGYEKLFF.

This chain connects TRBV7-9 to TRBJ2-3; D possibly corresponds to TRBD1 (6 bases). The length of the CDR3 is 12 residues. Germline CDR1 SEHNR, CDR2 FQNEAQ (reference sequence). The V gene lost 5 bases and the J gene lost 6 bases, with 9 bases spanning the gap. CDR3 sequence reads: CASSAGGDTQYF. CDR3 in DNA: TGTGCCAGCAGCGCTGGGGGCGATACGCAGTATTTT.

Here the CDR3 reads CASSYYRAGTLFGEAFF. CDR3 DNA: TGTGCCAGCAGCTACTACCGGGCGGGGACCCTCTTTGGTGAAGCTTTCTTT. The chain carries TRBV7-9 and TRBJ1-1, with D perhaps TRBD1 (5 bases). Trimming removed 4 bases at V and 7 bases at J, with 25 bases between. The germline CDR1 and CDR2 sequences are SEHNR and FQNEAQ (reference sequence). This CDR3 contains 17 residues.

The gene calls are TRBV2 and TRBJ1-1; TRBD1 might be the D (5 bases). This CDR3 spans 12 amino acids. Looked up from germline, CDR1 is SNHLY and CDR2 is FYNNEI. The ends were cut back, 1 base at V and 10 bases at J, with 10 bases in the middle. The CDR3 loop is CASSEGPGRAFF. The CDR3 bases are TGTGCCAGCAGTGAAGGGCCGGGGCGAGCTTTCTTT.

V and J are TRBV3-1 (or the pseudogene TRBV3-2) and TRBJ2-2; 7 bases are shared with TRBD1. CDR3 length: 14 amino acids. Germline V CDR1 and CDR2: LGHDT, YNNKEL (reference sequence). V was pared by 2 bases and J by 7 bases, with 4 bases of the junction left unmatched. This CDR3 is CASSQQGEYGELFF. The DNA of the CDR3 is TGTGCCAGCAGCCAACAGGGGGAGTACGGGGAGCTGTTTTTT.

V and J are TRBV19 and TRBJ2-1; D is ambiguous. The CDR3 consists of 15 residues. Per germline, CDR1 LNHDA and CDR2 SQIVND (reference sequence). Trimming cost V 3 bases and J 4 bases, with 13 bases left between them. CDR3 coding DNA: TGTGCCAGTAGTATTCAGGTTAGCAGTTACAATGAGCAGTTCTTC. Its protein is CASSIQVSSYNEQFF.

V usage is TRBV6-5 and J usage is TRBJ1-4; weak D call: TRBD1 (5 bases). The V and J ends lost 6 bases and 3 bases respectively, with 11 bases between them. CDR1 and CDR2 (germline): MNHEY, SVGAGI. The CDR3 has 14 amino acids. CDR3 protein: CASSPGTANEKLFF. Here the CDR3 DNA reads TGTGCCAGCAGCCCCGGGACGGCTAATGAAAAACTGTTTTTT.

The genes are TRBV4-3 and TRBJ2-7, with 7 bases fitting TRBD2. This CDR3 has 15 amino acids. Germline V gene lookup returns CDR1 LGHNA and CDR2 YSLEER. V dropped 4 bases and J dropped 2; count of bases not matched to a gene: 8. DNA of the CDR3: TGCGCCAGCAGCCTAGAACCGGGACTAACCTACGAGCAGTACTTC. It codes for CASSLEPGLTYEQYF.

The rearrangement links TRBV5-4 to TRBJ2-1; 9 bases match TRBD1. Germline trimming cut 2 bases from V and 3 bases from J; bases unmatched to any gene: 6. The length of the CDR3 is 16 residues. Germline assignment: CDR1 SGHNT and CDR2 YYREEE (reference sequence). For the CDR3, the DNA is TGTGCCAGCAGCTTCCCACCGGGACAGGGCTACAATGAGCAGTTCTTC. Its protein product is CASSFPPGQGYNEQFF.

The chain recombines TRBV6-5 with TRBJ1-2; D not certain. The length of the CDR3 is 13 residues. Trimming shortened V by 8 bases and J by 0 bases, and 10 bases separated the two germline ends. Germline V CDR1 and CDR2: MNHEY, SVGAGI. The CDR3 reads CASLLAANYGYTF. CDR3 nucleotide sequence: TGTGCCAGCCTCCTAGCCGCTAACTATGGCTACACCTTC.

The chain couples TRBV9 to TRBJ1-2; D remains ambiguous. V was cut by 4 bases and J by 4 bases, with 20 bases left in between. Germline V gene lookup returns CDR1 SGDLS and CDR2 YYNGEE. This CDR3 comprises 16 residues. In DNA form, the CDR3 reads TGTGCCAGCAGCCTGGGCCGGGAGGAGATTAGCTATGGCTACACCTTC. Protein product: CASSLGREEISYGYTF.

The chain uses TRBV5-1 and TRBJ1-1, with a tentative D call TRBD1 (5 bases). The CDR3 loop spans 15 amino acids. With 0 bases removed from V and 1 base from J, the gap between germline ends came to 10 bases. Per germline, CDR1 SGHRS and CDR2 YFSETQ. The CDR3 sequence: CASSLAAGPNTEAFF. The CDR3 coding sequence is TGCGCCAGCAGCTTGGCGGCGGGGCCGAACACTGAAGCTTTCTTT.

This chain's CDR3 is CSASEGANTGELFF. The CDR3 DNA follows: TGCAGTGCTAGTGAGGGAGCGAACACCGGGGAGCTGTTTTTT. This chain links TRBV20-1 with TRBJ2-2, with D possibly matching TRBD2 (5 bases). This CDR3 region has 14 residues. From germline, CDR1 is DFQATT and CDR2 SNEGSKA (reference sequence). V was trimmed by 3 bases and J by 0 bases, leaving 8 bases between them.

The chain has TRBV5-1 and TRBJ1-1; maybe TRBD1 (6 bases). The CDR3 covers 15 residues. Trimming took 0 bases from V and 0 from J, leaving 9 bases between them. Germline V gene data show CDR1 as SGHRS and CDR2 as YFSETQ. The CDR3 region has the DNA TGCGCCAGCAGCTTGGATCCAGGGGTGAACACTGAAGCTTTCTTT. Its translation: CASSLDPGVNTEAFF. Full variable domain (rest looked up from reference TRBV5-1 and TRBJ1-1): KAGVTQTPRYLIKTRGQQVTLSCSPISGHRSVSWYQQTPGQGLQFLFEYFSETQRNKGNFPGRFSGRQFSNSRSEMNVSTLELGDSALYLCASSLDPGVNTEAFFGQGTRLTVV.

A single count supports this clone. This chain's CDR3 is CASRGQSYGYTF. In nucleotides, the CDR3 is TGTGCCAGCAGGGGACAGTCTTATGGCTACACCTTC. The chain has TRBV2 and TRBJ1-2, with 7 nucleotides matching TRBD1. Germline CDR1 SNHLY, CDR2 FYNNEI. J lost 5 bases, V lost 6 bases, and 3 bases had no gene match. The CDR3 consists of 12 residues.